The 25 T cell receptor beta chains reported below all come from one sample, sequenced in a study of OX40 agonist ivuxolimab in advanced cancers. Using immunoSEQ multiplex PCR, the repertoire was profiled, and TCRdb retains in-frame clones only, with some absent. This sample has about 64,000 clones, with about 80% found just once. The sample consisted of CD4+ or CD8+ T cells sorted from blood, taken in a trial of the OX40 agonist ivuxolimab. Receptors originate from an adult with an advanced solid tumor such as melanoma, head and neck, liver or kidney cancer.

J is TRBJ2-7 and V is TRBV5-1; TRBD1 matches at 9 bases. Germline V gene lookup returns CDR1 SGHRS and CDR2 YFSETQ. With V trimmed by 4 bases and J by 0 bases, 14 bases remained unmatched. The length of the CDR3 is 18 residues. The chain's CDR3 is CASSRSGVGTGSSYEQYF. Written as DNA, the CDR3 is TGCGCCAGCAGCAGGAGTGGAGTTGGGACAGGGAGCTCCTACGAGCAGTACTTC.

This chain uses TRBV7-3 with TRBJ2-3; 13 bases line up with TRBD2. The CDR3 sequence is 18 residues long. Looked up from germline, CDR1 is SGHTA and CDR2 is FQGTGA. J was trimmed by 8 bases and V by 5 bases; bases with no gene match: 16. CDR3 region: CASSPTALTSGGGSTQYF. For the CDR3, the DNA is TGTGCCAGCAGCCCAACCGCCCTCACTAGCGGGGGGGGGAGTACGCAGTATTTT.

This sequence joins TRBV15 and TRBJ2-2; D assignment may be TRBD1 or TRBD2 (5 bases each). Trimming took off 1 base at V and 6 bases at J, with 12 bases between the two ends. This CDR3 has 15 amino acids. Germline assignment: CDR1 LNHNV and CDR2 YYDKDF (reference sequence). For the CDR3, the DNA is TGTGCCACCAGCAGAGGCGTTGTGGGGGCCGGGGAGCTGTTTTTT. Amino acids: CATSRGVVGAGELFF. The full variable domain, completed using reference TRBV15 and TRBJ2-2, is DAMVIQNPRYQVTQFGKPVTLSCSQTLNHNVMYWYQQKSSQAPKLLFHYYDKDFNNEADTPDNFQSRRPNTSFCFLDIRSPGLGDTAMYLCATSRGVVGAGELFFGEGSRLTVL.

This rearrangement joins TRBV7-3 to TRBJ2-6; D is undetermined. The germline CDR1 and CDR2 sequences are SGHTA and FQGTGA. CDR3 length equals 13 residues. V lost 0 bases and J lost 3, with 0 bases in between. This chain's CDR3 is CASSLTGANVLTF. The CDR3 DNA reads as TGTGCCAGCAGCTTAACTGGGGCCAACGTCCTGACTTTC.

This clone turned up a few times. The gene calls are TRBV4-2 and TRBJ1-4; 8 bases match TRBD1. The germline CDR1 and CDR2 sequences are LGHNA and YNFKEQ. Unmatched junction bases numbered 4, after V lost 0 bases and J lost 7 bases. This CDR3 region has 15 residues. The chain's CDR3 is CASSQDGTGGEKLFF. CDR3 nucleotide sequence: TGTGCCAGCAGCCAAGACGGAACAGGGGGTGAAAAACTGTTTTTT.

The V and J genes are TRBV11-2 and TRBJ2-3; 8 nucleotides line up with TRBD2. The V gene end was trimmed by 1 base and the J gene end by 1 base; junction bases not matched to a gene: 4. The CDR3 spans 16 residues. Germline V gene lookup returns CDR1 SGHAT and CDR2 FQNNGV. Here the CDR3 DNA reads TGTGCCAGCAGCTTAGTAATGACTAGCGGCACAGATACGCAGTATTTT. It is translated as CASSLVMTSGTDTQYF.

The genes are TRBV4-3 and TRBJ2-3, with a possible D match to TRBD1 (5 bases). V lost 4 bases and J 0 bases, leaving 11 bases between the germline ends. The germline gives CDR1 LGHNA, CDR2 YSLEER. The CDR3 is made up of 15 amino acids. The CDR3 loop reads CASSRTGFSTDTQYF. The CDR3 DNA follows: TGCGCCAGCAGCCGAACAGGATTCAGCACAGATACGCAGTATTTT.

The rearrangement links TRBV4-1 to TRBJ2-1; 10 nucleotides agree with TRBD2. The length of the CDR3 is 16 residues. CDR1 is MGHRA and CDR2 is YSYEKL in the germline V gene. J was trimmed by 3 bases and V by 2 bases; bases with no gene match: 4. This CDR3 reads CASSQLAGVGYNEQFF. The CDR3 nucleotides are TGCGCCAGCAGCCAACTAGCGGGAGTCGGCTACAATGAGCAGTTCTTC.

The V gene is TRBV2, the J gene TRBJ1-1; 7 bases match TRBD1. Per germline, CDR1 SNHLY and CDR2 FYNNEI. The CDR3 extends over 16 amino acids. The V and J ends lost 3 bases and 2 bases, in that order; junction bases with no gene match: 9. The CDR3 is CASSDPGTVQNTEAFF. The CDR3 nucleotides read TGTGCCAGCAGTGACCCCGGGACAGTACAAAACACTGAAGCTTTCTTT. Full variable domain (remainder filled in from reference TRBV2 and TRBJ1-1): EPEVTQTPSHQVTQMGQEVILRCVPISNHLYFYWYRQILGQKVEFLVSFYNNEISEKSEIFDDQFSVERPDGSNFTLKIRSTKLEDSAMYFCASSDPGTVQNTEAFFGQGTRLTVV.

This CDR3 reads CSARPVREQYF. Written as DNA, the CDR3 is TGCAGTGCTAGACCGGTCCGCGAGCAGTACTTC. V is TRBV20-1 and J is TRBJ2-7; D gene unclear. The CDR3 runs 11 residues. CDR1 is DFQATT, CDR2 SNEGSKA, per germline (reference sequence). Trimming pared 2 bases from V and 6 bases from J, leaving 8 bases between.

V and J are TRBV5-3 and TRBJ2-2; 7 positions agree with TRBD2. TRBV5-3 is an open reading frame, and its role is uncertain. The V and J ends lost 3 bases and 5 bases, in that order; junction bases with no gene match: 4. This CDR3 spans 14 amino acids. The CDR3 DNA sequence: TGTGCCAGAAGCTCGGGACTACCGACCGGGGAGCTGTTTTTT. It yields the protein CARSSGLPTGELFF.

The V and J genes are TRBV5-1 and TRBJ1-3; TRBD1 matches 9 bases. V shed 3 bases, J shed 1 base, and the junction held 11 bases outside the gene matches. CDR1 SGHRS and CDR2 YFSETQ come from the germline V gene. This CDR3 has 18 amino acids. CDR3 in DNA: TGCGCCAGCAGCTCAGGACAGGGGCCTACTCTTTCTGGAAACACCATATATTTT. Amino acids: CASSSGQGPTLSGNTIYF.

The gene calls are TRBV5-6 and TRBJ2-5; D may match TRBD1 or TRBD2 (5 bases each). The CDR3 is made up of 13 amino acids. Trimming removed 1 base at V and 5 bases at J, with 9 bases between. The germline V gene encodes CDR1 SGHDT and CDR2 YYEEEE. CDR3 sequence reads: CASSLSGQETQYF. Written as DNA, the CDR3 is TGTGCCAGCAGCTTGTCGGGGCAGGAGACCCAGTACTTC.

This clone was observed a single time. This chain joins TRBV6-5 and TRBJ2-7; 8 bases fit TRBD1. V shed 5 bases and J 2 bases; nucleotides not matched to a gene: 5. In germline, CDR1 is MNHEY, CDR2 SVGAGI. This CDR3 spans 14 amino acids. The DNA of the CDR3 is TGTGCCAGCAGTCCGGCCAGGGGGCCCTACGAGCAGTACTTC. Encoded protein: CASSPARGPYEQYF.

The chain joins TRBV5-1 to TRBJ2-2; 8 bases match TRBD1. The CDR3 runs to 14 residues. J lost 7 bases, V lost 4 bases, and 6 bases had no gene match. CDR1 and CDR2 from the germline V gene are SGHRS and YFSETQ. The CDR3 DNA is TGCGCCAGCAGCCTGGACAGGGTAATCGGGGAGCTGTTTTTT. This codes for CASSLDRVIGELFF.

The rearrangement links TRBV6-5 to TRBJ1-4; 7 bases are shared with TRBD1. Trimming removed 5 bases from V and 7 bases from J; junction bases left unmatched: 4. Germline V gene data show CDR1 as MNHEY and CDR2 as SVGAGI. The CDR3 spans 13 residues. In nucleotides, the CDR3 is TGTGCCAGCAGTCCCCGACAGGGTGAAAAACTGTTTTTT. It yields the protein CASSPRQGEKLFF.

J is TRBJ1-5 and V is TRBV5-5; 7 bases align to TRBD1. The CDR3 has 13 amino acids. V lost 0 bases, J lost 11 bases, and 5 bases stayed unmatched. CDR1 and CDR2 from the germline V gene are SGHKS and YYEKEE (reference sequence). The CDR3 loop is CASSLAEGAAQHF. DNA for the CDR3: TGTGCCAGCAGCTTGGCGGAGGGGGCAGCCCAGCATTTT.

The chain carries TRBV7-2 and TRBJ2-7; D is undetermined. The V gene's germline CDR1 is SGHTA and CDR2 FQGNSA. Trimming left V 1 base short and J 4 bases short, with 2 bases between. This CDR3 spans 11 amino acids. In DNA form, the CDR3 reads TGTGCCAGCAGCTTAGTGTACGAGCAGTACTTC. Encoded protein: CASSLVYEQYF.

The chain combines TRBV6-5 with TRBJ2-7; TRBD2 matches at 12 bases. The CDR3 has 14 amino acids. CDR1 and CDR2 from the germline V gene are MNHEY and SVGAGI. V shed 6 bases, J shed 2 bases, and the junction held 2 bases outside the gene matches. The CDR3: CASSLAGGTYEQYF. CDR3 bases: TGTGCCAGCAGCCTAGCGGGGGGGACCTACGAGCAGTACTTC.

V gene TRBV19 combines with J gene TRBJ2-1; a weak D match, TRBD2 (5 bases). From germline, CDR1 is LNHDA and CDR2 SQIVND (reference sequence). This CDR3 has 13 residues. Trimming removed 5 bases at V and 10 bases at J, with 15 bases between. The CDR3 sequence: CASSVGLAAEQFF. Here the CDR3 DNA reads TGTGCCAGTAGTGTAGGTCTAGCAGCCGAGCAGTTCTTC.

The chain uses TRBV5-1 and TRBJ1-6; the D gene is possibly TRBD1 (6 bases). Trimming pared 0 bases from V and 7 bases from J, leaving 14 bases between. Germline V gene lookup returns CDR1 SGHRS and CDR2 YFSETQ. The CDR3 spans 16 residues. Here the CDR3 reads CASSLGRDRLNSPLHF. The CDR3, as DNA: TGCGCCAGCAGCTTGGGTCGAGACAGGTTGAATTCACCCCTCCACTTT.

This chain joins TRBV7-3 and TRBJ1-1, with D tentatively TRBD1 (6 bases). This CDR3 has 14 residues. In germline, CDR1 is SGHTA, CDR2 FQGTGA. V was pared by 3 bases and J by 4 bases, with 12 bases between. This CDR3 is CASSLGGQTTEAFF. The CDR3 nucleotides read TGTGCCAGCAGCTTGGGGGGGCAGACCACTGAAGCTTTCTTT.

The chain links TRBV5-1 to TRBJ1-1; possible D gene TRBD1, 6 bases. Germline CDR1 and CDR2: SGHRS and YFSETQ. Between the trimmed V and J ends, which lost 1 base and 1 base, there was a span of 11 bases. The CDR3 is 15 residues long. In nucleotides, the CDR3 is TGCGCCAGCAGCTTGCGAGGGGGAGGGAACACTGAAGCTTTCTTT. As protein: CASSLRGGGNTEAFF. The variable domain in full, with the rest retrieved from reference TRBV5-1 and TRBJ1-1, is KAGVTQTPRYLIKTRGQQVTLSCSPISGHRSVSWYQQTPGQGLQFLFEYFSETQRNKGNFPGRFSGRQFSNSRSEMNVSTLELGDSALYLCASSLRGGGNTEAFFGQGTRLTVV.

This chain uses TRBV11-3 with TRBJ2-7; no reliable D call. Germline loops: CDR1 SGHNT, CDR2 YENEEA. The V end was cut by 3 bases, the J end by 2 bases, with 17 bases between. The CDR3 extends over 16 amino acids. The DNA for the CDR3 is TGTGCCAGCAGCTTCGATCGGGCATCTACCCCCTACGAGCAGTACTTC. Protein sequence: CASSFDRASTPYEQYF. The full variable domain, with the rest looked up from reference TRBV11-3 and TRBJ2-7, is EAGVVQSPRYKIIEKKQPVAFWCNPISGHNTLYWYLQNLGQGPELLIRYENEEAVDDSQLPKDRFSAERLKGVDSTLKIQPAELGDSAVYLCASSFDRASTPYEQYFGPGTRLTVT.

This chain uses TRBV11-3 with TRBJ2-7; D possibly corresponds to TRBD2 (6 bases). The V gene's germline CDR1 is SGHNT and CDR2 YENEEA. CDR3 length equals 14 residues. Between the trimmed V and J ends, which lost 8 bases and 4 bases, there was a span of 18 bases. The CDR3 coding sequence is TGTGCCAGCGGATCCGTAGCGACTAGTTACGAGCAGTACTTC. Its protein is CASGSVATSYEQYF. Full variable domain (missing parts from reference TRBV11-3 and TRBJ2-7): EAGVVQSPRYKIIEKKQPVAFWCNPISGHNTLYWYLQNLGQGPELLIRYENEEAVDDSQLPKDRFSAERLKGVDSTLKIQPAELGDSAVYLCASGSVATSYEQYFGPGTRLTVT.